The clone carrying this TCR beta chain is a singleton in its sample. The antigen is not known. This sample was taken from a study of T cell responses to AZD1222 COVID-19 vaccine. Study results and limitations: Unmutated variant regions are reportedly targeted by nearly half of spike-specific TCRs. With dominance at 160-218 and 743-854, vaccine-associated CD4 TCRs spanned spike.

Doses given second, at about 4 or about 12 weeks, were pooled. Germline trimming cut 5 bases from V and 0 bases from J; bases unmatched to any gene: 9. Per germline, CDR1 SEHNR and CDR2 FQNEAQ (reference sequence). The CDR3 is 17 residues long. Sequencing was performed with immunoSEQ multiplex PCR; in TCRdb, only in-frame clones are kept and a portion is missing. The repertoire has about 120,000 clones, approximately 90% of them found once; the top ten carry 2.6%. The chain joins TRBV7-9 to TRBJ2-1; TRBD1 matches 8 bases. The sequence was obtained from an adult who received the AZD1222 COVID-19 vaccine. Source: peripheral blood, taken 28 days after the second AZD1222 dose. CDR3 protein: CASSRGTGRSSYNEQFF. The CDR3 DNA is TGTGCCAGCAGCCGGGGGACAGGCAGGAGCTCCTACAATGAGCAGTTCTTC.